These 18 T cell receptor beta chains originate from one sample sequenced in a study of vaccination and CD4 T cells after COVID-19. No cognate antigen is known for these TCRs. An Oncomine TCR Beta short-read assay was used to sequence the DNA from cultured CD4+ T cells. A single record per CDR3 protein comes from TCRdb applying MiXCR to the PCR reads. The sample holds several thousand distinct CDR3 sequences, 55% to 70% seen once. Documented treatment: approximately nine-day PBMC culture with coronavirus spike peptide pools or control peptides (ViraFEST assay). Specimen: CD4+ T cells from blood, cultured in vitro. The origin of the receptors is a human donor who had recovered from COVID-19.

This clonotype was seen more than once but under ten times. The gene calls are TRBV7-2 and TRBJ1-1, with D possibly TRBD1 on 6 matching bases. The CDR3 is 13 residues long. Deletions cut 5 bases from V and 4 bases from J, with 11 bases between. CDR1 and CDR2 (germline): SGHTA, FQGNSA. CDR3 protein: CASSLGGSTEAFF. In DNA, the CDR3 is TGTGCCAGCAGCCTTGGGGGCTCCACTGAAGCTTTCTTT.

The table lists this clonotype with a few counts. The V gene is TRBV19, the J gene TRBJ2-7, with D perhaps matching TRBD1 (5 bases). In germline, CDR1 is LNHDA, CDR2 SQIVND (reference sequence). The V gene lost 7 bases and the J gene lost 2 bases, with 12 bases spanning the gap. The CDR3 extends over 13 amino acids. CDR3 sequence (DNA): TGTGCCAGTAAAGACAGCGCGACCTACGAGCAGTACTTC. Protein: CASKDSATYEQYF. The full variable domain, in which reference TRBV19 and TRBJ2-7 provide the parts outside the CDR3, is DGGITQSPKYLFRKEGQNVTLSCEQNLNHDAMYWYRQDPGQGLRLIYYSQIVNDFQKGDIAEGYSVSREKKESFPLTVTSAQKNPTAFYLCASKDSATYEQYFGPGTRLTVT.

Within the sample, this clonotype is large. V usage is TRBV11-1 and J usage is TRBJ2-1; D unclear. Germline lookup yields CDR1 SGHAT and CDR2 FQDESV (reference sequence). The V gene lost 1 base and the J gene lost 12 bases, with 13 bases spanning the gap. The CDR3 spans 13 residues. CDR3 DNA: TGTGCCAGCAGCTTAGTGAAAGACGCGGTGCAGTTCTTC. Amino acid sequence: CASSLVKDAVQFF.

This clonotype was detected only a few times. The rearrangement links TRBV7-9 to TRBJ1-1; no clear D gene. V lost 3 bases and J 0 bases, leaving 8 bases between the germline ends. Germline V gene data show CDR1 as SEHNR and CDR2 as FQNEAQ (reference sequence). The CDR3 length is 14 residues. The CDR3 loop is CASSFSSLNTEAFF. The DNA for the CDR3 is TGTGCCAGCAGCTTTAGTTCTCTGAACACTGAAGCTTTCTTT.

This chain links TRBV4-3 with TRBJ1-2, with TRBD1 matching over 9 bases. The V gene end was trimmed by 3 bases and the J gene end by 4 bases; junction bases not matched to a gene: 3. Germline assignment: CDR1 LGHNA and CDR2 YSLEER. CDR3 length equals 14 residues. The CDR3 loop reads CASSQDRGAYGYTF. CDR3 in DNA: TGCGCCAGCAGCCAGGACAGGGGAGCCTATGGCTACACCTTC.

This chain joins TRBV20-1 and TRBJ2-1; D not resolved. V lost 4 bases to trimming and J lost 7 bases, with 20 bases between them. The germline gives CDR1 DFQATT, CDR2 SNEGSKA (reference sequence). This CDR3 has 15 amino acids. The CDR3 loop is CSAKYRALPANEQFF. The DNA for the CDR3 is TGCAGTGCTAAATACCGGGCCCTTCCAGCGAATGAGCAGTTCTTC.

This clonotype was picked up a small number of times. The chain couples TRBV20-1 to TRBJ2-7, with D perhaps matching TRBD2 (5 bases). CDR1 and CDR2 (germline): DFQATT, SNEGSKA (reference sequence). V lost 3 bases to trimming and J lost 4 bases, with 7 bases between them. There are 11 residues in the CDR3. CDR3 nucleotides: TGCAGTGCTAGCTGGGAGTACGAGCAGTACTTC. Its translation: CSASWEYEQYF.

V gene TRBV5-4 combines with J gene TRBJ1-2; a possible D gene is TRBD1 (5 bases). From germline, CDR1 is SGHNT and CDR2 YYREEE (reference sequence). This CDR3 has 12 residues. Trimming shortened V by 3 bases and J by 7 bases, and 10 bases separated the two germline ends. The CDR3 loop is CASSSGGSGYTF. Here the CDR3 DNA reads TGTGCCAGCAGCTCCGGGGGGTCTGGCTACACCTTC.

This clonotype is a singleton in its sample. The chain recombines TRBV19 with TRBJ2-1; the D is unclear. The CDR3 consists of 15 residues. The germline gives CDR1 LNHDA, CDR2 SQIVND (reference sequence). Deletions cut 6 bases from V and 0 bases from J, with 12 bases between. In DNA, the CDR3 is TGTGCCAGTAGGAAGACTTTTAGCTCCTACAATGAGCAGTTCTTC. Translated, it gives CASRKTFSSYNEQFF.

This sequence joins TRBV7-2 and TRBJ2-2; D gene uncertain. Germline CDR1 and CDR2: SGHTA and FQGNSA. The CDR3 totals 14 residues. Trimming removed 6 bases at V and 3 bases at J, with 11 bases between. CDR3 DNA: TGTGCCAGCAGATCCTGGGCCCACACCGGGGAGCTGTTTTTT. As protein: CASRSWAHTGELFF.

The chain couples TRBV10-3 to TRBJ2-4; 10 bases align to TRBD1. Unmatched junction bases numbered 6, after V lost 6 bases and J lost 7 bases. Germline values: CDR1 ENHRY, CDR2 SYGVKD. This CDR3 region has 14 residues. CDR3 in DNA: TGTGCCATCAGCCCCGGGACAGGGGTGAACATTCAGTACTTC. Protein sequence: CAISPGTGVNIQYF.

This rearrangement joins TRBV19 to TRBJ1-5; D may be TRBD1 (5 bases). The V and J ends lost 1 base and 3 bases respectively, with 13 bases between them. CDR1 LNHDA and CDR2 SQIVND come from the germline V gene (reference sequence). CDR3 length: 16 residues. The CDR3 DNA sequence: TGTGCCAGTAGTATAGGCGGGCTAGGGGCCAATCAGCCCCAGCATTTT. Its protein is CASSIGGLGANQPQHF. Full variable domain (outside the CDR3, taken from reference TRBV19 and TRBJ1-5): DGGITQSPKYLFRKEGQNVTLSCEQNLNHDAMYWYRQDPGQGLRLIYYSQIVNDFQKGDIAEGYSVSREKKESFPLTVTSAQKNPTAFYLCASSIGGLGANQPQHFGDGTRLSIL.

This chain connects TRBV10-1 to TRBJ2-2; D gene uncertain. The V and J ends lost 3 bases and 2 bases respectively, with 10 bases between them. The CDR3 contains 15 residues. Germline CDR1 WNHNN, CDR2 SYGVQD (reference sequence). The DNA of the CDR3 is TGCGCCAGCAGTGAATTTAGACCCAACACCGGGGAGCTGTTTTTT. This codes for CASSEFRPNTGELFF.

The chain is built from TRBV2 and TRBJ1-2; TRBD1 agrees at 9 bases. J lost 4 bases, V lost 4 bases, and 10 bases had no gene match. The CDR3 length is 16 residues. Germline V CDR1 and CDR2: SNHLY, FYNNEI. For the CDR3, the DNA is TGTGCCAGCAGTGCCTTGACAGGGGGGATTAGCTATGGCTACACCTTC. This encodes CASSALTGGISYGYTF.

This clonotype was counted once. The chain uses TRBV7-9 and TRBJ2-1; tentatively, D is TRBD1 or TRBD2 (5 bases each). The CDR3 sequence is 14 residues long. Germline loops: CDR1 SEHNR, CDR2 FQNEAQ (reference sequence). V shed 2 bases and J shed 8 bases, with 13 bases lying between them. CDR3 in DNA: TGTGCCAGCAGCTTATCGGGCAGGGACGATGAGCAGTTCTTC. This translates into CASSLSGRDDEQFF.

This chain connects TRBV7-2 to TRBJ1-1, with D maybe TRBD1 (6 bases). CDR1 is SGHTA and CDR2 is FQGNSA in the germline V gene. This CDR3 has 13 residues. Deletions cut 5 bases from V and 4 bases from J, with 11 bases between. The CDR3 sequence: CASSPRGSTEAFF. The CDR3 DNA reads as TGTGCCAGCAGCCCAAGGGGGAGCACTGAAGCTTTCTTT.

The chain carries TRBV6-1 and TRBJ2-1, with TRBD2 identical over 7 bases. CDR1 is MNHNS and CDR2 is SASEGT in the germline V gene. Trimming cost V 7 bases and J 4 bases; bases outside gene matches: 7. The CDR3 consists of 14 residues. CDR3 DNA sequence: TGTGCCAGCATACAATCTAGCGGATACAATGAGCAGTTCTTC. This sequence encodes CASIQSSGYNEQFF.

The chain carries TRBV28 and TRBJ1-1; D uncertain. V was pared by 5 bases and J by 3 bases, with 7 bases between. Germline loops: CDR1 MDHEN, CDR2 SYDVKM. The CDR3 contains 12 residues. This CDR3 reads CASSPRYTEAFF. The CDR3, as DNA: TGTGCCAGCAGTCCCAGATACACTGAAGCTTTCTTT. The full variable domain, its missing parts supplied by reference TRBV28 and TRBJ1-1, is DVKVTQSSRYLVKRTGEKVFLECVQDMDHENMFWYRQDPGLGLRLIYFSYDVKMKEKGDIPEGYSVSREKKERFSLILESASTNQTSMYLCASSPRYTEAFFGQGTRLTVV.